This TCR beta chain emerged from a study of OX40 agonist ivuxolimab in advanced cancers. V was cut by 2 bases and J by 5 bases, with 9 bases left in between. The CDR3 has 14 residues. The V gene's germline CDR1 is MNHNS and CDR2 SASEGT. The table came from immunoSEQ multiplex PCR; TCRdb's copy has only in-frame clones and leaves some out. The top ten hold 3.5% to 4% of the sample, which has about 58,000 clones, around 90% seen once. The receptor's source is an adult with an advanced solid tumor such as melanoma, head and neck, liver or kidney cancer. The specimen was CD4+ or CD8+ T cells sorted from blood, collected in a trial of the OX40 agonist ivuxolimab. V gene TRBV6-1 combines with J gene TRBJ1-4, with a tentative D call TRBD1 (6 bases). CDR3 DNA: TGTGCCAGCAGTGAACAGGGGCCAAATGAAAAACTGTTTTTT. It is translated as CASSEQGPNEKLFF.